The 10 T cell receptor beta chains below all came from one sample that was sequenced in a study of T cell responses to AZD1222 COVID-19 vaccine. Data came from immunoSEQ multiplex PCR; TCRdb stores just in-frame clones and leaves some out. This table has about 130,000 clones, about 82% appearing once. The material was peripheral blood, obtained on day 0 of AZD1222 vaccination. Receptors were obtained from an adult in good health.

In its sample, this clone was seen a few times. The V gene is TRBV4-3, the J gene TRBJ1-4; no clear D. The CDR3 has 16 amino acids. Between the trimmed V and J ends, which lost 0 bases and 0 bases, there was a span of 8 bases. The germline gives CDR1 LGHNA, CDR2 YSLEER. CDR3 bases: TGCGCCAGCAGCCAAGACAGAGTATCAACTAATGAAAAACTGTTTTTT. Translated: CASSQDRVSTNEKLFF.

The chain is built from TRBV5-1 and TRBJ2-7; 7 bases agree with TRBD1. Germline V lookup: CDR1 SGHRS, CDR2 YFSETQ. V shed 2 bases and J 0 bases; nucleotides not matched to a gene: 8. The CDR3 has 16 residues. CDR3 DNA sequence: TGCGCCAGCAGCTTTTCGCCGGGACAGTTCTCCTACGAGCAGTACTTC. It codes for CASSFSPGQFSYEQYF.

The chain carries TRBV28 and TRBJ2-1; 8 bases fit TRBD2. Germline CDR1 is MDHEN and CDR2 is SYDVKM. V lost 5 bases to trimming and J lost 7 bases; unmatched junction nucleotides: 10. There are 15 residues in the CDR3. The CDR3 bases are TGTGCCAGCAGTCTTAGAGCGGGAGTCGTTAATGAGCAGTTCTTC. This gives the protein CASSLRAGVVNEQFF.

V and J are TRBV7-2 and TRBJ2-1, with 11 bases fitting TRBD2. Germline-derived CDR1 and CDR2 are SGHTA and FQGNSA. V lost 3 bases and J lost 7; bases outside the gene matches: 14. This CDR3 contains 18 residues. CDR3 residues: CASSFPGVSGRARNEQFF. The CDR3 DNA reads TGTGCCAGCAGCTTTCCCGGGGTTAGCGGGAGGGCCCGTAATGAGCAGTTCTTC.

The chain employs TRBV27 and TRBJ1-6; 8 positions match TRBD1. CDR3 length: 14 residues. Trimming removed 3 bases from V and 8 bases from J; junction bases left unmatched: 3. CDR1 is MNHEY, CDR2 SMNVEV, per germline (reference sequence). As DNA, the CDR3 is TGTGCCAGCAGTTTGTACAGGGGGGATTCACCCCTCCACTTT. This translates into CASSLYRGDSPLHF.

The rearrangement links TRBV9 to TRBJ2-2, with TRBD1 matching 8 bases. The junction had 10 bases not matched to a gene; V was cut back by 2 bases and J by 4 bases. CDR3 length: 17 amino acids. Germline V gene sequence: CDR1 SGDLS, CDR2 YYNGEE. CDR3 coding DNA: TGTGCCAGCAGCGTTGCGCCAACAGGGGGTGGCACCGGGGAGCTGTTTTTT. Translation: CASSVAPTGGGTGELFF.

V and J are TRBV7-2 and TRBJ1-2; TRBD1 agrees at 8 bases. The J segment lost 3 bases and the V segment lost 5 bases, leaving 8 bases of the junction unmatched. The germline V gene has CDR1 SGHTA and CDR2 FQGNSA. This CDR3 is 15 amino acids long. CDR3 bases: TGTGCCAGCAGCCCCCCCGGGACAGGTTACTATGGCTACACCTTC. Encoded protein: CASSPPGTGYYGYTF.

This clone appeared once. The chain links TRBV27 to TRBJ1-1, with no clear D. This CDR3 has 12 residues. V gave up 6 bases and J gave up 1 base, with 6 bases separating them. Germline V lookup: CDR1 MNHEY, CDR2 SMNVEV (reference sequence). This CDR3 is CASRVGNTEAFF. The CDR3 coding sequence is TGTGCCAGCAGGGTTGGGAACACTGAAGCTTTCTTT.

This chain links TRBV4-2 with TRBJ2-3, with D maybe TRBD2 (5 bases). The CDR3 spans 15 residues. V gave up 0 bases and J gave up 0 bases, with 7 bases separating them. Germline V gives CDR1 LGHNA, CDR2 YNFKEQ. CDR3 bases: TGTGCCAGCAGCCAAGATCTAGCTAGCACAGATACGCAGTATTTT. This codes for CASSQDLASTDTQYF.

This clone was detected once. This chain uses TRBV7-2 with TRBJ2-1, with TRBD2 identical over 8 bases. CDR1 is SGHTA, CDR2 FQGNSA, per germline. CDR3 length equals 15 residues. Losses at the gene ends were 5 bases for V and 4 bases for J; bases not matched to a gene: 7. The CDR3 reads CASSPDPSGYNEQFF. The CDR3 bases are TGTGCCAGCAGCCCCGATCCTAGCGGGTACAATGAGCAGTTCTTC.